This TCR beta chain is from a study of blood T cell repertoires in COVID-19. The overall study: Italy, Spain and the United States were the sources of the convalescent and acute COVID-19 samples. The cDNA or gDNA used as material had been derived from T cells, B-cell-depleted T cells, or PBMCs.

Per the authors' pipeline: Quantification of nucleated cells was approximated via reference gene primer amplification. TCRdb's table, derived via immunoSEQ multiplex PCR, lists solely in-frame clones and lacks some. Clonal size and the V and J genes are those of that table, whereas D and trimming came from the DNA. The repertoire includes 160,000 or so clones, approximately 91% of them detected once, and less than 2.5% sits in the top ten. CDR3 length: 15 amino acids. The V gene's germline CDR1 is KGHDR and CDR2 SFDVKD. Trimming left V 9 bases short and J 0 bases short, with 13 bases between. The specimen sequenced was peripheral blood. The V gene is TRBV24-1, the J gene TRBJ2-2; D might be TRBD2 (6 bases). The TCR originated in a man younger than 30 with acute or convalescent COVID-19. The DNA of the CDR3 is TGTGCCACCCGGGGGAAGCACGCGAACACCGGGGAGCTGTTTTTT. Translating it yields CATRGKHANTGELFF.